The entry that follows covers one TCR beta chain sequence. This specimen comes from a study of early T cells in non-severe SARS-CoV-2 infection. Study background: From unsorted whole blood, bulk RNA was sequenced, and the chains remained unpaired.

TCRdb re-derived calls from the 5' RACE reads in MiXCR, one entry per CDR3 protein. The data hold around 70,000 distinct CDR3 sequences, with roughly 10% observed a single time. The sample comprised whole blood. This sequence originates from an adult who was a healthcare worker with PCR-confirmed SARS-CoV-2 infection or an uninfected control (not recorded which).

The CDR3 sequence is CASSLGTLTGDNEQFF. The CDR3 DNA reads TGTGCCAGCAGCTTAGGAACACTGACAGGCGACAATGAGCAGTTCTTC. The genes are TRBV7-9 and TRBJ2-1, with D tentatively TRBD1 (6 bases). Trimming took off 1 base at V and 5 bases at J, with 15 bases between the two ends. This CDR3 comprises 16 residues. Germline CDR1 and CDR2: SEHNR and FQNEAQ (reference sequence).